A selection of T cell receptor beta chains follows, all from one sample in a study of siplizumab effects on memory and regulatory T cells. Some clones are missing from TCRdb's copy, which holds only in-frame ones; the method was immunoSEQ multiplex PCR. There are 100,000 or so clones in the sample; roughly 92% occur only once, and 0.85% to 1.2% lies in the top ten. Input material: CD4+ T cells sorted from blood. These receptors came from a human donor in good health. CDR3s include the opening cysteine and the closing phenylalanine or tryptophan. D genes are given only for firm matches. Clone size appears in some rows only: once, few, many, or a class for an expanded clone.

j_gene: TRBJ2-7; abundance: -; d_gene: -; v_gene: TRBV5-6; CDR3nt: TGTGCCAGCAGCTCTGTTTCCAGGGACTCCTACGAGCAGTACTTC; CDR3aa: CASSSVSRDSYEQYF
j_gene: TRBJ1-4; abundance: -; d_gene: -; v_gene: TRBV18; CDR3nt: TGTGCCAGCTCACGAGTGGAGGGTGAAAAACTGTTTTTT; CDR3aa: CASSRVEGEKLFF
j_gene: TRBJ1-1; abundance: -; d_gene: TRBD1; v_gene: TRBV29-1; CDR3nt: TGCAGCGTTCACAGGGGGCGATACACTGAAGCTTTCTTT; CDR3aa: CSVHRGRYTEAFF
j_gene: TRBJ1-5; abundance: -; d_gene: -; v_gene: TRBV28; CDR3nt: TGTGCCAGCAGTTTACCCCTAGGGAACAATCAGCCCCAGCATTTT; CDR3aa: CASSLPLGNNQPQHF
j_gene: TRBJ1-5; abundance: few; d_gene: -; v_gene: TRBV2; CDR3nt: TGTGCCAGCAGTGCCCAGAAGATTTATAGCAATCAGCCCCAGCATTTT; CDR3aa: CASSAQKIYSNQPQHF
j_gene: TRBJ2-7; abundance: -; d_gene: TRBD1; v_gene: TRBV6-5; CDR3nt: TGTGCCAGCAGTTACTCTTTTTCTGGGACAGGGAGCGAGCAGTACTTC; CDR3aa: CASSYSFSGTGSEQYF
j_gene: TRBJ2-5; abundance: -; d_gene: -; v_gene: TRBV5-1; CDR3nt: TGCGCCAGCAGCTTGGAGGACCCGGGATTCTCAGAGACCCAGTACTTC; CDR3aa: CASSLEDPGFSETQYF
j_gene: TRBJ1-2; abundance: -; d_gene: -; v_gene: TRBV9; CDR3nt: TGTGCCAGCAGCGTAACCGGGACACATGGCTACACCTTC; CDR3aa: CASSVTGTHGYTF
j_gene: TRBJ1-2; abundance: -; d_gene: -; v_gene: TRBV10-1; CDR3nt: TGCGCCAGAACTCCAGGACAGAGCAACGATAACTATGGCTACACCTTC; CDR3aa: CARTPGQSNDNYGYTF
j_gene: TRBJ1-4; abundance: -; d_gene: -; v_gene: TRBV28; CDR3nt: TGTGCCAGCGGCCCGGGGGGGAGAAATGAAAAACTGTTTTTT; CDR3aa: CASGPGGRNEKLFF
j_gene: TRBJ1-3; abundance: -; d_gene: -; v_gene: TRBV28; CDR3nt: TGTGCCAGCAGTTCCCCAGGGGAGAGAAACACCATATATTTT; CDR3aa: CASSSPGERNTIYF
j_gene: TRBJ2-3; abundance: -; d_gene: -; v_gene: TRBV7-9; CDR3nt: TGTGCCAGCAGCACCCAGACCAGGGTTCGCACAGATACGCAGTATTTT; CDR3aa: CASSTQTRVRTDTQYF
j_gene: TRBJ2-1; abundance: -; d_gene: -; v_gene: TRBV5-1; CDR3nt: TGCGCCAGCAGCTTGGTGGCCACCCCAGGTGAGCAGTTCTTC; CDR3aa: CASSLVATPGEQFF
j_gene: TRBJ1-5; abundance: -; d_gene: -; v_gene: TRBV11-2; CDR3nt: TGTGCCAGCAGCTTAGCGGGACCCGGTGGGCCCCAGCATTTT; CDR3aa: CASSLAGPGGPQHF
j_gene: TRBJ1-4; abundance: -; d_gene: -; v_gene: TRBV27; CDR3nt: TGTGCCAGCAGTCCCCGGCAGGCCCCTAATGAAAAACTGTTTTTT; CDR3aa: CASSPRQAPNEKLFF
j_gene: TRBJ2-1; abundance: -; d_gene: -; v_gene: TRBV7-2; CDR3nt: TGTGCCAGCATCCCAGGTCCCCAAAGGGCTAATGAGCAGTTCTTC; CDR3aa: CASIPGPQRANEQFF
j_gene: TRBJ1-3; abundance: -; d_gene: TRBD1; v_gene: TRBV19; CDR3nt: TGTGCCAGTAGTTCCCGGGACAGCTCTGGAAACACCATATATTTT; CDR3aa: CASSSRDSSGNTIYF
j_gene: TRBJ2-1; abundance: -; d_gene: TRBD1; v_gene: TRBV5-1; CDR3nt: TGCGCCAGCAGCTCAGGACAGGGGGCGGGGAATGAGCAGTTCTTC; CDR3aa: CASSSGQGAGNEQFF
j_gene: TRBJ2-1; abundance: -; d_gene: -; v_gene: TRBV7-8; CDR3nt: TGTGCCAGCAGCTTAGCCAGGGTAGCCTACAATGAGCAGTTCTTC; CDR3aa: CASSLARVAYNEQFF
j_gene: TRBJ2-7; abundance: once; d_gene: -; v_gene: TRBV13; CDR3nt: TGTGCCAGCAGCTTAGGAGGGACCCTCTCCTACGAGCAGTACTTC; CDR3aa: CASSLGGTLSYEQYF
j_gene: TRBJ2-3; abundance: -; d_gene: -; v_gene: TRBV11-2; CDR3nt: TGTGCCAGCAGCTTATTCCATTTGCGCAGGGGCACAGATACGCAGTATTTT; CDR3aa: CASSLFHLRRGTDTQYF
j_gene: TRBJ2-3; abundance: once; d_gene: TRBD1; v_gene: TRBV9; CDR3nt: TGTGCCAGCAGCCCAACCCAGGGGGGACAGGGGGCGCCAGATACGCAGTATTTT; CDR3aa: CASSPTQGGQGAPDTQYF
j_gene: TRBJ2-2; abundance: -; d_gene: -; v_gene: TRBV30; CDR3nt: TGTGCCTGGAGTACGGGACAACACACCGGGGAGCTGTTTTTT; CDR3aa: CAWSTGQHTGELFF
j_gene: TRBJ2-4; abundance: -; d_gene: -; v_gene: TRBV7-9; CDR3nt: TGTGCCAGCAGCGGCCGGGCCATGGGTGACATTCAGTACTTC; CDR3aa: CASSGRAMGDIQYF
j_gene: TRBJ2-2; abundance: once; d_gene: -; v_gene: TRBV6-5; CDR3nt: TGTGCCAGCAGTTCTATCGGGAACACCGGGGAGCTGTTTTTT; CDR3aa: CASSSIGNTGELFF
j_gene: TRBJ2-7; abundance: -; d_gene: TRBD1; v_gene: TRBV4-1; CDR3nt: TGCGCCAGCAGCCAAGGGACAGGGAGGACCTACGAGCAGTACTTC; CDR3aa: CASSQGTGRTYEQYF
j_gene: TRBJ2-7; abundance: -; d_gene: -; v_gene: TRBV18; CDR3nt: TGTGCCAGCTCACCATTCACCCACTACGAGCAGTACTTC; CDR3aa: CASSPFTHYEQYF
j_gene: TRBJ2-1; abundance: -; d_gene: TRBD1; v_gene: TRBV5-6; CDR3nt: TGTGCCAGCAGCTATGACCAGGGGGATGAGCAGTTCTTC; CDR3aa: CASSYDQGDEQFF
j_gene: TRBJ2-1; abundance: once; d_gene: TRBD1; v_gene: TRBV5-3; CDR3nt: TGTGCCAGAAGCGCTAGACAGGGTTCCTACTCCTACAATGAGCAGTTCTTC; CDR3aa: CARSARQGSYSYNEQFF
j_gene: TRBJ2-7; abundance: -; d_gene: -; v_gene: TRBV28; CDR3nt: TGTGCCAGCAGCGCACCCCGACAGGGAGGATTCTACGAGCAGTACTTC; CDR3aa: CASSAPRQGGFYEQYF
j_gene: TRBJ1-5; abundance: -; d_gene: -; v_gene: TRBV18; CDR3nt: TGTGCCAGCTCAACTCAGGGGTTCAATCAGCCCCAGCATTTT; CDR3aa: CASSTQGFNQPQHF
j_gene: TRBJ1-1; abundance: few; d_gene: -; v_gene: TRBV14; CDR3nt: TGTGCCAGCAGCCAGGGGAGCATCACTGAAGCTTTCTTT; CDR3aa: CASSQGSITEAFF
j_gene: TRBJ1-1; abundance: -; d_gene: TRBD1; v_gene: TRBV7-9; CDR3nt: TGTGCCAGCAGACCGGGACAGGGTGATTGGTACACTGAAGCTTTCTTT; CDR3aa: CASRPGQGDWYTEAFF
j_gene: TRBJ1-3; abundance: -; d_gene: -; v_gene: TRBV5-1; CDR3nt: TGCGCCAGCAGCTTGGATCAGCGACTCGGAAACACCATATATTTT; CDR3aa: CASSLDQRLGNTIYF
j_gene: TRBJ2-5; abundance: once; d_gene: -; v_gene: TRBV5-1; CDR3nt: TGCGCCAGCAGCTTTGGGCACTCCGGTACCCAAGAGACCCAGTACTTC; CDR3aa: CASSFGHSGTQETQYF
j_gene: TRBJ2-2; abundance: -; d_gene: -; v_gene: TRBV10-1; CDR3nt: TGCGCCAGCAGTGCTCGGAACACCGGGGAGCTGTTTTTT; CDR3aa: CASSARNTGELFF